Described below is a single T cell receptor beta chain sequence and its context. Its antigen is currently unknown. Regarding time point: after dendritic cell vaccination, including at tumor progression/relapse. Germline loops: CDR1 SGHAT, CDR2 FQDESV (reference sequence). V lost 2 bases to trimming and J lost 8 bases; unmatched junction nucleotides: 9. The CDR3 is 17 amino acids. The data originate from a study of glioma-infiltrating T cells after dendritic cell vaccination. Assay used: immunoSEQ multiplex PCR; TCRdb lists only in-frame clones, some missing. Among 90,000 to 110,000 clones listed, around 91% were seen once. Study observations and caveats: TCR clonality showed no direct relationship with survival.

The starting material was blood, obtained after dendritic cell vaccination. The V call is TRBV11-1, the J call TRBJ2-4, with 13 bases lining up with TRBD2. The sequence derives from a human donor with glioblastoma. The CDR3 DNA reads as TGTGCCAGCAGCTTATCCCGAGGGACTAGCGGGGCATACATTCAGTACTTC. Translation gives CASSLSRGTSGAYIQYF.